Sequencing of this T cell receptor beta chain was carried out in a study of blood T cells in healthy people across ages. A second roughly 6 to 11 cycle PCR used barcoded and J-beta primers. All cDNA molecules were each tagged by a template-switch adaptor with 12 random nucleotides. TCRdb fed the 5' RACE reads into MiXCR, producing one record per CDR3 protein. Here the sample spans around 1.5 million distinct CDR3 sequences, around 55% being singletons. Study findings and constraints: Observed TCR beta diversity per million T cells went down as age went up. This fall followed a roughly linear course with age. Because donor CMV status was unknown, expanded clonotype changes were possibly confounded. Long-lived and aged donors differed, with more naive CD4+ cells and higher diversity in the long-lived.

The CDR3 contains 16 residues. CDR1 and CDR2 (germline): LGHNA, YNFKEQ. Trimming cost V 1 base and J 0 bases; bases outside gene matches: 4. A few counts support this clonotype. No antigen is known for it. V gene TRBV4-2 combines with J gene TRBJ1-1; 8 nucleotides match TRBD1. This clonotype was obtained from a man younger than 35 in good health. What was sequenced was blood. The CDR3 DNA follows: TGTGCCAGCAGCCAAGGGACAGGGAGGTTGAACACTGAAGCTTTCTTT. It codes for CASSQGTGRLNTEAFF.